This paragraph covers one T cell receptor beta chain sequence. Its antigen is as yet unknown. The sample is drawn from a study of identical twins. Study-wide findings and caveats: Insertions ran lower in abundant cord blood beta clonotypes, though not in memory repertoires.

Template switching added a universal primer site, and cDNA bore unique molecular identifiers. MiXCR was run by TCRdb on the 5' RACE reads, yielding one entry per CDR3 protein. In the table there are about 890,000 distinct CDR3 sequences, 10% to 15% of which are singletons. Trimming pared 3 bases from V and 0 bases from J, leaving 9 bases between. The germline V gene has CDR1 DFQATT and CDR2 SNEGSKA (reference sequence). This CDR3 is built from 13 residues. This sample also belongs to another study, concerning yellow fever vaccine responses in identical twins.

This clonotype originated in a young woman in good health. This chain links TRBV20-1 with TRBJ2-7; D is ambiguous. Sequencing was done on a sample of PBMCs. The DNA of the CDR3 is TGCAGTGCTAGTCTTACAACCTCCTACGAGCAGTACTTC. Its translation: CSASLTTSYEQYF.